The source of this TCR beta chain is a study of T cell changes during pregnancy in multiple sclerosis. The protocol was immunoSEQ multiplex PCR, while the TCRdb copy is restricted to in-frame clones and leaves out a portion. The sample lists about 44,000 clones, roughly nine tenths occurring once. V gave up 2 bases and J gave up 0 bases; unmatched junction bases: 10. CDR3 length equals 18 residues. The V gene's germline CDR1 is SNHLY and CDR2 FYNNEI. The starting material was CD4+ T cells from peripheral blood mononuclear cells, obtained after pregnancy. This chain uses TRBV2 with TRBJ2-1; TRBD2 agrees at 7 bases. The clonotype was recovered from a female donor with multiple sclerosis, enrolled in a pregnancy study. For the CDR3, the DNA is TGTGCCAGCAGTGAAACGGAGTGGGGGGGGAGCTCCTACAATGAGCAGTTCTTC. Translation gives CASSETEWGGSSYNEQFF.